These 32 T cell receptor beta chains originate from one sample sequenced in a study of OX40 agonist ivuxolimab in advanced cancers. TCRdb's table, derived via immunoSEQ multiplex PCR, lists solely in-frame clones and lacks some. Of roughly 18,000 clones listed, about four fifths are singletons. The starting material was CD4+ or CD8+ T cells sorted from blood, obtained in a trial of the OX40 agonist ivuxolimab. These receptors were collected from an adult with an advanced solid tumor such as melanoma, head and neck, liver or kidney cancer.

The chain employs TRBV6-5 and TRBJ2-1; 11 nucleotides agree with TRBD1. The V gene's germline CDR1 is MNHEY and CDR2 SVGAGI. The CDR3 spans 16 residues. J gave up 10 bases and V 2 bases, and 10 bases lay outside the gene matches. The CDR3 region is CASSYGTGGAFREQFF. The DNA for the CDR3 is TGTGCCAGCAGTTACGGGACAGGGGGGGCTTTTCGGGAGCAGTTCTTC.

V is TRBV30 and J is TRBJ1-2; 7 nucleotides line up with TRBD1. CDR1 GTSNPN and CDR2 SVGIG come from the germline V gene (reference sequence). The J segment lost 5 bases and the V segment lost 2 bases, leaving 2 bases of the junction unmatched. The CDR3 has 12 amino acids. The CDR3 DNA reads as TGTGCCTGGAGTCGCAGGGGGTATGGCTACACCTTC. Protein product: CAWSRRGYGYTF.

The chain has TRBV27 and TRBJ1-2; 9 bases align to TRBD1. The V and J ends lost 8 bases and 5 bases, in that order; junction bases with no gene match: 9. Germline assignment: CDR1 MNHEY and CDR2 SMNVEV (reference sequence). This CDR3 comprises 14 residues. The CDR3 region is CASSSPGTGYGYTF. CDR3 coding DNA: TGTGCCAGCTCCTCCCCCGGGACAGGGTATGGCTACACCTTC.

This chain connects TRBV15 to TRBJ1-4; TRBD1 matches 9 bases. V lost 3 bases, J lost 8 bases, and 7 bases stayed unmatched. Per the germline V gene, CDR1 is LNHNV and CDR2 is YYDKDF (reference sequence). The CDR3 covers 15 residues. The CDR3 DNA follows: TGTGCCACCAGCAGGGGACAGGGCATTGAAGAAAAACTGTTTTTT. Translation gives CATSRGQGIEEKLFF.

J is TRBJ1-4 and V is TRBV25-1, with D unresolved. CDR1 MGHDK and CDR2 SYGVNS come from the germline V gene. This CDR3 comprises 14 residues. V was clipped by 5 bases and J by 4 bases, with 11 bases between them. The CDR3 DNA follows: TGTGCCAGCAGTACCCGGCGGGGTAATGAAAAACTGTTTTTT. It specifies CASSTRRGNEKLFF.

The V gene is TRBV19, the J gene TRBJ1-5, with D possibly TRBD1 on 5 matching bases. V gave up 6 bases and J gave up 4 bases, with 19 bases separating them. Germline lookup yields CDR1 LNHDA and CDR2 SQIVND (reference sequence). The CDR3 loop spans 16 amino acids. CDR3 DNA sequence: TGTGCCAGTAGCCCCGGGGGAACTGTACGAAATCAGCCCCAGCATTTT. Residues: CASSPGGTVRNQPQHF.

The CDR3: CASSFSQGAYQETQYF. For the CDR3, the DNA is TGTGCCAGCAGCTTCTCACAGGGGGCGTACCAAGAGACCCAGTACTTC. The rearrangement uses TRBV7-6 and TRBJ2-5; TRBD1 matches 9 bases. CDR3 length: 16 residues. Per germline, CDR1 SGHVS and CDR2 FNYEAQ. V lost 3 bases and J lost 0; bases outside the gene matches: 5. Together with reference TRBV7-6 and TRBJ2-5, the CDR3 gives the full variable domain: GAGVSQSPRYKVTKRGQDVALRCDPISGHVSLYWYRQALGQGPEFLTYFNYEAQQDKSGLPNDRFSAERPEGSISTLTIQRTEQRDSAMYRCASSFSQGAYQETQYFGPGTRLLVL.

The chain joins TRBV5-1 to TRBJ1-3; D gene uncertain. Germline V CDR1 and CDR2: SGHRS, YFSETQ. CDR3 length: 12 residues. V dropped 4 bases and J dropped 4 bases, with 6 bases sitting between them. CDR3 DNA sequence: TGCGCCAGCAGCCGGGAGGGAAACACCATATATTTT. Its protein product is CASSREGNTIYF.

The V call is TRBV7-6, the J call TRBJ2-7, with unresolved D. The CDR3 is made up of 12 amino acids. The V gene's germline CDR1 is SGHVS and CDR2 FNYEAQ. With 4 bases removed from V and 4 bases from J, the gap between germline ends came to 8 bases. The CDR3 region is CASSSGTYEQYF. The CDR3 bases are TGTGCCAGCAGCTCAGGAACGTACGAGCAGTACTTC. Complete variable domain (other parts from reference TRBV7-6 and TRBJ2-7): GAGVSQSPRYKVTKRGQDVALRCDPISGHVSLYWYRQALGQGPEFLTYFNYEAQQDKSGLPNDRFSAERPEGSISTLTIQRTEQRDSAMYRCASSSGTYEQYFGPGTRLTVT.

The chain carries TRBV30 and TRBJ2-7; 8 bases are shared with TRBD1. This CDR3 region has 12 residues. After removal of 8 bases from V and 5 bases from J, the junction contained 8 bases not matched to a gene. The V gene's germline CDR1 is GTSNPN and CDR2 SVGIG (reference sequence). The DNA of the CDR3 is TGTGCCGGGACAGGTCATTTCGACGAGCAGTACTTC. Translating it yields CAGTGHFDEQYF.

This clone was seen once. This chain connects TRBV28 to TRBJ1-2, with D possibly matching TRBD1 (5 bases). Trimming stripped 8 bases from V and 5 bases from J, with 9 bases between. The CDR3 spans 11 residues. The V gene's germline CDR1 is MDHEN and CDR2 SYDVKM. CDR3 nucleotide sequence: TGTGCCAGCCACAAGGGGTATGGCTACACCTTC. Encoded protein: CASHKGYGYTF.

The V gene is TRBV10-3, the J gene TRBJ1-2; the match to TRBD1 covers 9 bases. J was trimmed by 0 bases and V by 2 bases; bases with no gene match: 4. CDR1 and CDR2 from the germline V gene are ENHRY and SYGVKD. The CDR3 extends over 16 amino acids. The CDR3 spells CAISEGTGTPNYGYTF. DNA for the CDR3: TGTGCCATCAGTGAGGGGACAGGGACACCTAACTATGGCTACACCTTC.

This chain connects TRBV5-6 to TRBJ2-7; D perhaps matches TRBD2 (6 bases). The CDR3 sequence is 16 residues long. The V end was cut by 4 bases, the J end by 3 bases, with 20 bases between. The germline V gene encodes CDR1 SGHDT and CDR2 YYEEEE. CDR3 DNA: TGTGCCAGCAGCGGAGATCGGGACTCCCCGGTCTACGAGCAGTACTTC. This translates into CASSGDRDSPVYEQYF.

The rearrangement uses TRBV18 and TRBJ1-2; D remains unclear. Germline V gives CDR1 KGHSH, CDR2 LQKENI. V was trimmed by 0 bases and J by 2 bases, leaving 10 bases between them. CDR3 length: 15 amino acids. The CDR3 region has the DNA TGTGCCAGCTCACCACCCACTCTTCCCAACTATGGCTACACCTTC. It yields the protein CASSPPTLPNYGYTF. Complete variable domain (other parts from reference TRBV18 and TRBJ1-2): NAGVMQNPRHLVRRRGQEARLRCSPMKGHSHVYWYRQLPEEGLKFMVYLQKENIIDESGMPKERFSAEFPKEGPSILRIQQVVRGDSAAYFCASSPPTLPNYGYTFGSGTRLTVV.

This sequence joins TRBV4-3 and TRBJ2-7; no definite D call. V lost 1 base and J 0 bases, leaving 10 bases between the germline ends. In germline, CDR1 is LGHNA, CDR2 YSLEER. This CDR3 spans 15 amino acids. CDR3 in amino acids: CASSQVFGFSYEQYF. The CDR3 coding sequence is TGCGCCAGCAGCCAAGTGTTCGGCTTCTCCTACGAGCAGTACTTC.

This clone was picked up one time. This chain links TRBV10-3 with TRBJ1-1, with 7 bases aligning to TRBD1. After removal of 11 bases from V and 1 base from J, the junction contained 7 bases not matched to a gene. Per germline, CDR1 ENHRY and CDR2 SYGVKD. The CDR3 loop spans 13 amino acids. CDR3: CAGRTGTNTEAFF. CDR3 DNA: TGTGCCGGGAGGACAGGAACGAACACTGAAGCTTTCTTT.

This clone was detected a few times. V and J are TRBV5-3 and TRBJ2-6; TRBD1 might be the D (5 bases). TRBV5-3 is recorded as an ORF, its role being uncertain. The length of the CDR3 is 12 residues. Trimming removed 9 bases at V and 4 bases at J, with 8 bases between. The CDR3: CAKGPGANVLTF. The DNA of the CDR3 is TGTGCCAAGGGGCCAGGGGCCAACGTCCTGACTTTC.

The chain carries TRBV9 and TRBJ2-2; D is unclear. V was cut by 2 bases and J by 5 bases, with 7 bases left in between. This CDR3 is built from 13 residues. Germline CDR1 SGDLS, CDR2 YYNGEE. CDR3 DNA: TGTGCCAGCAGCGTCGGATGGACCGGGGAGCTGTTTTTT. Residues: CASSVGWTGELFF.

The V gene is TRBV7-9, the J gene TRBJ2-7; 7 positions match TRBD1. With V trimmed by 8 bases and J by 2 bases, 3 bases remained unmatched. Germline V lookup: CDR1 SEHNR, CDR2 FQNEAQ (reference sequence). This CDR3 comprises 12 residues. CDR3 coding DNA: TGTGCCAGCGGGACAGTCGCCTACGAGCAGTACTTC. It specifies CASGTVAYEQYF.

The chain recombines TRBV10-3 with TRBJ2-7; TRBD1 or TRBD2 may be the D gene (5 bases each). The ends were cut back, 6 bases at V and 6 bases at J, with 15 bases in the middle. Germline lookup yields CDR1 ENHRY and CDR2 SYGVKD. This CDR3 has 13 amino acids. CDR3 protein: CAIRLTEGSEQYF. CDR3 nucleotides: TGTGCCATCAGGCTGACAGAGGGGTCCGAGCAGTACTTC.

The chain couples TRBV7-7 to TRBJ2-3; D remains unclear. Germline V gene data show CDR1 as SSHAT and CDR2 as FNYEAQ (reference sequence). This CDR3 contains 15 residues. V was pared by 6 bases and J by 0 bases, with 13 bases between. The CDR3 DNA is TGTGCCAGCAGTCGCGGAGAGGCTAGCACAGATACGCAGTATTTT. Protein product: CASSRGEASTDTQYF.

CDR3 in DNA: TGCGCCAGCAGCTCGGTGGACAGGGCCCAAGAGACCCAGTACTTC. As protein: CASSSVDRAQETQYF. The rearrangement links TRBV5-1 to TRBJ2-5; 8 nucleotides align to TRBD1. CDR3 length: 15 amino acids. Germline CDR1 is SGHRS and CDR2 is YFSETQ. V dropped 3 bases and J dropped 1; count of bases not matched to a gene: 5.

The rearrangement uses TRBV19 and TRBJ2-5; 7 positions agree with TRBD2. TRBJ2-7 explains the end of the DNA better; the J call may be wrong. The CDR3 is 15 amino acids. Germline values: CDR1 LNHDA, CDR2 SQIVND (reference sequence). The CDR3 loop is CASSIAARGAYEQYF. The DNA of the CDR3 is TGTGCCAGTAGTATTGCCGCCCGGGGGGCCTACGAGCAGTACTTC.

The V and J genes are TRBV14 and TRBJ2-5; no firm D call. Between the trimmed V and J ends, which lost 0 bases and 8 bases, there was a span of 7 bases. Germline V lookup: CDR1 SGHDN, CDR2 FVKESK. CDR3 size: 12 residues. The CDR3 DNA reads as TGTGCCAGCAGCCAAGATTGGGGAACCCAGTACTTC. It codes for CASSQDWGTQYF.

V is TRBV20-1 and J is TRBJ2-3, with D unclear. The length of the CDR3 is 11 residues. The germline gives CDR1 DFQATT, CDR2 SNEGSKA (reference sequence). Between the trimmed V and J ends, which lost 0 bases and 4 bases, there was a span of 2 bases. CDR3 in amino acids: CSAREADTQYF. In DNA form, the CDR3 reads TGCAGTGCTAGAGAGGCAGATACGCAGTATTTT.

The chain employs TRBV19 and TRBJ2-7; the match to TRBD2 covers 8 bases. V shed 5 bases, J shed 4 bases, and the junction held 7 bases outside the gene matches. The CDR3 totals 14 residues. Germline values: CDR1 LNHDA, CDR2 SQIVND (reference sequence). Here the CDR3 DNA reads TGTGCCAGTAGTGGTAGCGGGAATTTTTACGAGCAGTACTTC. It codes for CASSGSGNFYEQYF.

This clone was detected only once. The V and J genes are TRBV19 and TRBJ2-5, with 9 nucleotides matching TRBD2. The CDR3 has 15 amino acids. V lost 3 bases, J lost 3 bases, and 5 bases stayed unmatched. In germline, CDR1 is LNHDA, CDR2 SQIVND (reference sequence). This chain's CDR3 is CASSISGRRKETQYF. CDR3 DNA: TGTGCCAGTAGTATCAGCGGGAGGAGAAAAGAGACCCAGTACTTC.

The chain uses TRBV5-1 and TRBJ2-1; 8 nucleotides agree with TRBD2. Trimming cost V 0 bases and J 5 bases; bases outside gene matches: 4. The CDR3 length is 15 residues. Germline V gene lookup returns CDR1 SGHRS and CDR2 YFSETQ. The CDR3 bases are TGCGCCAGCAGCTTGGGCGGGGGGAGAAACAATGAGCAGTTCTTC. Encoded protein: CASSLGGGRNNEQFF.

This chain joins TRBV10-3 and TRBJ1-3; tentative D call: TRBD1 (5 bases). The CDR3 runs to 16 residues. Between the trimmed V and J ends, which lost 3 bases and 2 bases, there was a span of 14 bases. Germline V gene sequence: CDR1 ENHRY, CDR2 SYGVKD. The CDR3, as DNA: TGTGCCATCAGTGATGGCAGGGCCCATACTGGAAACACCATATATTTT. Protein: CAISDGRAHTGNTIYF.

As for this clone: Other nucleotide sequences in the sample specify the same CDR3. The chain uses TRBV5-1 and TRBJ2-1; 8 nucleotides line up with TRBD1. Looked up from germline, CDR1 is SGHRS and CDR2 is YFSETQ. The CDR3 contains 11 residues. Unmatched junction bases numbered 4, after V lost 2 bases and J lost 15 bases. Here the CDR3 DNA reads TGCGCCAGCAGCTTAGACAGGGGATGGTTCTTC. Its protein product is CASSLDRGWFF.

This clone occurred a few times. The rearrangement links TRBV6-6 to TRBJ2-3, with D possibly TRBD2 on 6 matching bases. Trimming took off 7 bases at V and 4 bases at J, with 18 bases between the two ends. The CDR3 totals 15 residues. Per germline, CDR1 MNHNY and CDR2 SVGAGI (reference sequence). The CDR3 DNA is TGTGCCAGCAAACTTATCGGGAGCCTACCAGATACGCAGTATTTT. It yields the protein CASKLIGSLPDTQYF.

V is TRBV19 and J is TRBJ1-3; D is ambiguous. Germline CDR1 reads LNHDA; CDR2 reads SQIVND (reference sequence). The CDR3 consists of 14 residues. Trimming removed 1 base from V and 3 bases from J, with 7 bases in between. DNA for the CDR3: TGTGCCAGTAGTATAGCTGGGAATGGAAACACCATATATTTT. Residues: CASSIAGNGNTIYF.